A single T cell receptor beta chain is shown here with its context. What this receptor recognizes is not known. There are no base qualities to consult, and no much larger clone falls within one base. From its cysteine to its phenylalanine, the CDR3 spans 15 amino acids. Only CDR3 DNA is held: 45 bases, read in frame from base 1. From V the trimming removes 4 bases and from J it removes 5 bases, while the gene matches leave 9 bases of the junction unaccounted for. Taken from the germline V gene (reference sequence), the CDR1 and CDR2 loops are SEHNR and FQNEAQ. Genomic DNA was extracted from sorted cells for sequencing of the TCRbeta CDR3 region. TCRbeta CDR3 regions were sequenced using the immunoSEQ Assay. Not all clones reach the TCRdb copy of this immuneACCESS table, which keeps in-frame sequences only. Checked studies attribute under half of the gap to unresolved V genes and leave the rest unexplained. This sample holds roughly 57,000 clones; roughly 79% were observed only once. In total, the top ten clones hold 2% to 3% of the sample.

The sample belongs to a study of OX40 agonist ivuxolimab in advanced cancers. General notes on the study: Ivuxolimab was an agonistic, fully human IgG2 monoclonal antibody directed against OX40 (CD134), a costimulatory receptor. Intravenous ivuxolimab was administered to patients every 2 weeks at six dose levels: 0.01, 0.1, 0.3, 1.5, 3 and 10 mg/kg. Of the roughly 52 patients in dose escalation, approximately 20 had hepatocellular carcinoma, some 15 had melanoma, 9 had renal cell carcinoma and 9 had head and neck cancer. In the dose-escalation cohort, 70% to 90% of patients were male, and the mean age was around 65 years with a range of about 23 to 79. Prior anti-PD-1, anti-PD-L1 or anti-CTLA-4 therapy was permitted, and checkpoint inhibitors had been received by more than 35% of dose-escalation patients. Partial responses occurred in three dose-escalation patients, of whom one had hepatocellular carcinoma and two had cutaneous melanoma. The point of sequencing TCRbeta in the periphery was to test whether ivuxolimab changed TCR sequence diversity and drove clonal T-cell expansion. The paper covers the monotherapy dose-escalation part of the phase I ivuxolimab trial, which included N ≈ 57 patients. Overall study results and their limits: Low levels of normalized T-cell clonal expansion were also shown by some nonresponding patients. The antigen specificity of the clonally expanded peripheral T cells was not determined. On average, CD8+ T cells showed more expanded clones than CD4+ T cells after ivuxolimab. At doses of 0.1 to 3.0 mg/kg, clonal expansion of both CD4+ and CD8+ blood T cells was observed from baseline to week 6. Partial responders in the 0.1-3.0 mg/kg groups had among the lowest normalized peripheral clonal expansion, especially among CD8+ T cells.

Patients with a history of autoimmune disease or receiving systemic immunosuppression were excluded from the trial. Peripheral blood for TCR sequencing was collected from all dose cohorts at baseline, on cycle 4 day 1, and on cycle 7 day 1. Samples came from an open-label, multicenter, first-in-human phase I dose-escalation trial of ivuxolimab. Adults with locally advanced or metastatic melanoma, renal cell carcinoma, hepatocellular carcinoma or head and neck squamous cell carcinoma were enrolled in the trial. Before TCR sequencing, CD4+ T cells and CD8+ T cells were sorted from peripheral blood as separate populations.

This clonotype was obtained from an adult with an advanced solid tumor such as melanoma, head and neck, liver or kidney cancer. Sample: CD4+ or CD8+ T cells sorted from blood, taken in a trial of the OX40 agonist ivuxolimab. The chain couples TRBV7-9 to TRBJ2-7; 9 central nucleotides agree with TRBD1. The sequenced DNA is TGTGCCAGCAGCTGGCGGGGACAGGGTGCGGACGAGCAGTACTTC. Translated, it reads CASSWRGQGADEQYF.